This record looks at one T cell receptor (beta chain) sequence and its context. The antigen is undetermined. Profiling relied on immunoSEQ multiplex PCR, and the TCRdb table lists in-frame clones only, not all of them. Of over 20,000 clones in the sample, 75% to 90% were seen once. The entry originates in a study of regulatory dendritic cells for organ transplantation. Study results and limitations: Mature dendritic cells appeared to drive more memory CD8+ clonal expansion than regulatory ones. Alloreactive memory CD8+ T cell pools varied considerably between individuals.

Allogeneic regulatory or mature dendritic cells were co-cultured for 5 days with CFSE-labeled sorted T cells at 1:10. Naive CD45RA+ and memory CD45RO+ CD4+ or CD8+ T cells were FACS-sorted. Trimming took 2 bases from V and 8 from J, leaving 6 bases between them. Germline V lookup: CDR1 MNHEY, CDR2 SVGAGI. This CDR3 is built from 11 residues. The TCR comes from a human donor in good health. Sequencing was performed on naive CD4+ T cells from blood cultured with regulatory dendritic cells. Subset defined: CD45RA+ naive T cells. This sequence joins TRBV6-5 and TRBJ1-2, with D hard to call. This CDR3 is CASSYLGGYTF. DNA for the CDR3: TGTGCCAGCAGTTACCTCGGGGGCTACACCTTC.